A selection of T cell receptor beta chains follows, all from one sample in a study of T-cell memory formation after mild COVID-19. TCRdb itself ran the 5' RACE reads through MiXCR, one entry per CDR3 protein. Of 100,000 or so distinct CDR3 sequences in the sample, 11% were seen once. The sample consisted of PBMCs or a T cell subset sorted from them (not recorded which). The source is a man aged 18-30 years who had mild COVID-19 (a few samples of this study predate the infection). Cell type and time point are not known. CDR3s include the opening cysteine and the closing phenylalanine or tryptophan. D genes are given only for firm matches. A row's size may be missing; if present it is once, few, many or a size class.

>TRBD2|TRBJ2-1|TRBV24-1|NA
CATSDPRGEDEQFF
TGTGCCACCAGTGATCCGCGGGGGGAGGATGAGCAGTTCTTC
>NA|TRBJ2-7|TRBV15|NA
CATSRKRLPDSYEQYF
TGTGCCACCAGCAGAAAGAGACTCCCGGACTCCTACGAGCAGTACTTC
>NA|TRBJ1-5|TRBV5-1|NA
CASSLGASGNQPQHF
TGCGCCAGCAGCCTGGGGGCGTCTGGCAATCAGCCCCAGCATTTT
>TRBD2|TRBJ2-1|TRBV11-2|NA
CASSPRLAGGPAGEQFF
TGTGCCAGCAGCCCGAGACTAGCGGGGGGGCCAGCCGGTGAGCAGTTCTTC
>NA|TRBJ2-5|TRBV10-3|few
CAISESVVETQYF
TGTGCCATCAGTGAATCGGTGGTAGAGACCCAGTACTTC
>TRBD2|TRBJ2-3|TRBV7-2|many
CASSLGPPGGGARDTQYF
TGTGCCAGCAGCTTAGGACCTCCCGGCGGGGGGGCGCGAGATACGCAGTATTTT
>NA|TRBJ1-2|TRBV6-2/TRBV6-3|NA
CASSRPYQGDTNGYTF
TGTGCCAGCAGTCGCCCCTACCAAGGAGATACAAATGGCTACACCTTC
>NA|TRBJ2-2|TRBV7-3|few
CASRDPGIAGYTGELFF
TGTGCCAGCAGGGATCCAGGAATAGCAGGGTACACCGGGGAGCTGTTTTTT
>NA|TRBJ1-6|TRBV6-5|NA
CASSYYKPGSPLHF
TGTGCCAGCAGTTACTATAAACCAGGTTCACCCCTCCACTTT
>NA|TRBJ2-2|TRBV9|NA
CASSVTGSGANTGELFF
TGTGCCAGCAGCGTGACGGGATCCGGGGCGAACACCGGGGAGCTGTTTTTT
>NA|TRBJ2-1|TRBV27|few
CASSLWGGPENEQFF
TGTGCCAGCAGTTTATGGGGGGGGCCGGAGAATGAGCAGTTCTTC
>TRBD1|TRBJ1-2|TRBV6-5|many
CASSPGQGVDGYTF
TGTGCCAGCAGTCCGGGACAGGGAGTCGATGGCTACACCTTC
>NA|TRBJ1-5|TRBV12-3/TRBV12-4|NA
CASSFQGSGNQPQHF
TGTGCCAGCAGTTTCCAGGGATCGGGCAATCAGCCCCAGCATTTT
>NA|TRBJ1-6|TRBV4-1|NA
CASSYGAQNSPLHF
TGCGCCAGCAGCTACGGAGCCCAGAATTCACCCCTCCACTTT
>TRBD2|TRBJ2-7|TRBV4-2|few
CASSPWTSGDINEQYF
TGTGCCAGCAGCCCTTGGACTAGCGGGGACATCAACGAGCAGTACTTC
>NA|TRBJ1-4|TRBV6-6|few
CASSYSMELRAAGEKLFF
TGTGCCAGCAGTTACTCCATGGAGCTGCGGGCAGCGGGCGAAAAACTGTTTTTT
>TRBD2|TRBJ2-1|TRBV2|NA
CASSRLAGGANEQFF
TGTGCCAGCAGTAGACTAGCGGGGGGCGCGAATGAGCAGTTCTTC
>NA|TRBJ2-2|TRBV12-3/TRBV12-4|NA
CASSFQGEVGELFF
TGTGCCAGCAGTTTTCAGGGGGAGGTCGGGGAGCTGTTTTTT
>NA|TRBJ1-3|TRBV20-1|few
CSARAEYSGNTIYF
TGCAGTGCTAGAGCTGAGTACTCTGGAAACACCATATATTTT
>NA|TRBJ1-1|TRBV12-3/TRBV12-4|few
CASSPEVGENTEAFF
TGTGCCAGCAGTCCCGAGGTGGGGGAAAACACTGAAGCTTTCTTT
>TRBD2|TRBJ2-2|TRBV7-3|few
CASSHDLTTSGMGTGELFF
TGTGCCAGCAGCCACGACCTTACTACTAGCGGTATGGGGACCGGGGAGCTGTTTTTT
>NA|TRBJ2-1|TRBV10-3|few
CAISEVPNEQFF
TGTGCCATCAGTGAAGTCCCCAATGAGCAGTTCTTC
>TRBD2|TRBJ2-3|TRBV20-1|few
CSATTGGALVPDTQYF
TGCAGTGCTACAACCGGGGGGGCCTTAGTACCAGATACGCAGTATTTT
>NA|TRBJ2-4|TRBV6-2/TRBV6-3|NA
CASSYGTILPPEYF
TGTGCCAGCAGTTACGGGACAATCCTTCCCCCCGAATACTTC
>NA|TRBJ2-5|TRBV7-9|NA
CASSLEVETQYF
TGTGCCAGCAGCTTAGAGGTAGAGACCCAGTACTTC
>NA|TRBJ1-5|TRBV14|NA
CASSQPIGGGGRPQHF
TGTGCCAGCAGCCAACCCATAGGTGGAGGCGGAAGGCCCCAGCATTTT
>NA|TRBJ2-1|TRBV7-9|NA
CASSSVDGGEQFF
TGTGCCAGCAGCTCAGTCGATGGTGGTGAGCAGTTCTTC
>NA|TRBJ2-7|TRBV7-2|many
CASSLGTYEQYF
TGTGCCAGCAGCCTGGGGACCTACGAGCAGTACTTC
>TRBD1|TRBJ2-1|TRBV5-6|few
CASRTGQGADEQFF
TGTGCCAGCAGGACGGGACAGGGGGCAGATGAGCAGTTCTTC
>NA|TRBJ2-3|TRBV5-1|few
CASSSDSYTDTQYF
TGCGCCAGCAGCTCCGACAGCTACACAGATACGCAGTATTTT
>NA|TRBJ2-7|TRBV4-1|few
CASSQHRGAEQYF
TGCGCCAGCAGCCAGCACCGGGGAGCCGAGCAGTACTTC
>TRBD2|TRBJ2-3|TRBV4-1|few
CASSQDTLAGGFTDTQYF
TGCGCCAGCAGCCAAGATACTTTGGCGGGGGGATTCACAGATACGCAGTATTTT
>NA|TRBJ1-1|TRBV25-1|NA
CASSGQGMRTEAFF
TGTGCCAGCAGTGGGCAGGGGATGAGGACTGAAGCTTTCTTT
>NA|TRBJ2-3|TRBV7-9|many
CASSHPDTQYF
TGTGCCAGCAGCCACCCAGATACGCAGTATTTT
>NA|TRBJ1-4|TRBV19|few
CASSIESVTTNEKLFF
TGTGCCAGTAGTATCGAATCGGTCACAACTAATGAAAAACTGTTTTTT
>NA|TRBJ1-1|TRBV12-3/TRBV12-4|few
CASSLGVTEAFF
TGTGCCAGCAGTTTGGGGGTCACTGAAGCTTTCTTT
>NA|TRBJ2-1|TRBV20-1|NA
CSARSSDYYNEQFF
TGCAGTGCTAGGTCTAGCGATTACTACAATGAGCAGTTCTTC
>NA|TRBJ1-1|TRBV6-6|NA
CASSSSVLNTEAFF
TGTGCCAGCAGTTCGTCAGTATTAAACACTGAAGCTTTCTTT
>TRBD1|TRBJ2-1|TRBV12-3/TRBV12-4|NA
CASTAGGWYEQFF
TGTGCCAGCACAGCAGGGGGCTGGTATGAGCAGTTCTTC
>NA|TRBJ2-2|TRBV5-4|NA
CASSRGGGATGTGELFF
TGTGCCAGCAGCCGGGGTGGGGGAGCCACGGGCACCGGGGAGCTGTTTTTT
>NA|TRBJ2-4|TRBV7-2|NA
CASSLAFSGLENIQYF
TGTGCCAGCAGCTTAGCATTTTCGGGGCTTGAAAACATTCAGTACTTC
>NA|TRBJ2-3|TRBV30|NA
CAWSALGTDTQYF
TGTGCCTGGAGTGCCCTGGGCACAGATACGCAGTATTTT
>NA|TRBJ2-1|TRBV5-1|few
CASSLGPLSYNEQFF
TGCGCCAGCAGCTTGGGACCGCTCTCCTACAATGAGCAGTTCTTC
>NA|TRBJ1-3|TRBV7-2|few
CASSHTEFGNTIYF
TGTGCCAGCAGCCACACAGAATTTGGAAACACCATATATTTT
>NA|TRBJ2-2|TRBV27|NA
CASSSWTVYTGELFF
TGTGCCAGCAGCTCATGGACGGTCTACACCGGGGAGCTGTTTTTT
>TRBD2|TRBJ2-5|TRBV4-1|many
CASSQRTSGEIETQYF
TGCGCCAGCAGCCAGAGGACTAGCGGGGAAATAGAGACCCAGTACTTC
>NA|TRBJ2-7|TRBV5-1|NA
CASSLEGTEEQYF
TGCGCCAGCAGCTTGGAGGGAACGGAGGAGCAGTACTTC
>TRBD1|TRBJ2-7|TRBV27|few
CASSTGTGVYEQYF
TGTGCCAGCAGTACCGGGACAGGGGTGTACGAGCAGTACTTC
>NA|TRBJ1-1|TRBV11-2|few
CASSHEWDTEAFF
TGTGCCAGCAGCCACGAATGGGACACTGAAGCTTTCTTT
>NA|TRBJ2-7|TRBV13|few
CASSLATENYEQYF
TGTGCCAGCAGCCTGGCGACAGAAAACTACGAGCAGTACTTC
>NA|TRBJ1-6|TRBV6-5|NA
CASSYSTGWEFNSPLHF
TGTGCCAGCAGTTACTCAACGGGATGGGAATTCAATTCACCCCTCCACTTT
>TRBD2|TRBJ2-3|TRBV24-1|NA
CATSDSPTSGGTDTQYF
TGTGCCACCAGTGATTCACCGACTAGCGGAGGCACAGATACGCAGTATTTT
>TRBD1|TRBJ2-7|TRBV5-1|many
CASSLSWDSSYEQYF
TGCGCCAGCAGCTTGTCGTGGGACAGTTCCTACGAGCAGTACTTC